This is a list of T cell receptor beta chains from one sample in a study of blood T cell repertoires in COVID-19. Generated by immunoSEQ multiplex PCR, the TCRdb table keeps only in-frame clones and is missing some. This table has some 180,000 clones, about 83% appearing once. The specimen was peripheral blood. These receptors all come from a woman aged 80 or over with acute or convalescent COVID-19. Each CDR3 is given with its conserved first and last residue. Size is stated for part of the rows, as once, few or many counts, or as a class when the clone is expanded.

clone_size j_call v_call cdr3_aa
- TRBJ2-7 TRBV5-1 CASSPQLAGGEQYF
once TRBJ2-3 TRBV6-2/TRBV6-3 CASSRNSEDTQYF
- TRBJ1-5 TRBV30 CAWIRLPGQGLPLGNQPQHF
- TRBJ1-2 TRBV4-3 CASSIRGGSNYGYTF
- TRBJ2-2 TRBV9 CASTESRDRVNTGELFF
- TRBJ1-5 TRBV6-2/TRBV6-3 CASSSLGRNQPQHF
- TRBJ2-2 TRBV18 CASSPLKWGAQINTGELFF
- TRBJ1-1 TRBV5-1 CASSLDGGRNTEAFF
- TRBJ2-2 TRBV4-3 CASSQDRGGAANTGELFF
- TRBJ2-1 TRBV5-4 CASSLDNPAGGYNEQFF
few TRBJ1-4 TRBV4-1 CASSPPGQGLEKLFF
- TRBJ2-7 TRBV5-4 CASSPTSGRDYEQYF
once TRBJ2-1 TRBV6-2/TRBV6-3 CASSYILAGERSSYNEQFF
- TRBJ2-1 TRBV11-1 CASSLAQGLAGFQFF
- TRBJ2-2 TRBV6-5 CASSIQGSGTRELFF
- TRBJ1-2 TRBV19 CASSTQRQGSSYGYTF
- TRBJ2-7 TRBV9 CASSVGTGSSYEQYF
- TRBJ2-7 TRBV25-1 CASSEGVREGPYEQYF
few TRBJ2-3 TRBV25-1 CASTQGVGGDTQYF
once TRBJ1-2 TRBV6-6 CASSLDRGRTNYGYTF
- TRBJ1-4 TRBV6-6 CASSSPGHLNEKLFF
- TRBJ1-2 TRBV29-1 CSVERGEGYTF
- TRBJ2-7 TRBV5-4 CASSISGSYEQYF
- TRBJ1-2 TRBV19 CASRTADQGLYGYTF
- TRBJ2-5 TRBV29-1 CSVFRQGSPQYF
- TRBJ1-6 TRBV11-1 CASSSGQVGPLHF
- TRBJ2-1 TRBV2 CASSGGRSTYNEQFF
- TRBJ1-4 TRBV7-9 CASSSGVANEKLFF
- TRBJ2-7 TRBV29-1 CSVEVGDRVSEQYF
once TRBJ1-2 TRBV28 CASSFGAGGYTF
- TRBJ1-1 TRBV5-6 CASSLFRGGNTEAFF
- TRBJ1-3 TRBV28 CASSPPRTGVSGNTIYF
- TRBJ2-1 TRBV21-1 CASSKHRVGMNYNEQFF
- TRBJ2-3 TRBV5-1 CASSYDRGRPDKPTDTQYF
- TRBJ2-3 TRBV5-1 CASSPGLAGSTDTQYF
- TRBJ1-2 TRBV25-1 CASSIPGQGAHGYTF
- TRBJ1-1 TRBV11-2 CASSLAAVRGQEAFF
- TRBJ1-1 TRBV5-1 CASSLDGVGTEAFF
once TRBJ2-7 TRBV6-1 CASSEVRVHEQYF
- TRBJ1-6 TRBV9 CASSATDTVSSPLHF
- TRBJ1-1 TRBV5-1 CASSLTGGGTEAFF
- TRBJ1-5 TRBV19 CASSITGGDQPQHF
- TRBJ2-7 TRBV28 CASRDPGAYEQYF
- TRBJ2-2 TRBV6-5 CASKPRVNTGELFF
few TRBJ1-1 TRBV5-6 CASSFRTGTKAFF
- TRBJ2-3 TRBV19 CASSGDREGTDTQYF
- TRBJ1-4 TRBV6-5 CASRPQGLGNEKLFF
- TRBJ2-2 TRBV30 CASIQAGGRTGELFF
- TRBJ2-7 TRBV24-1 CATPLRVAEPYEQYF